This TCR beta chain is drawn from a study of OX40 agonist ivuxolimab in advanced cancers. The V segment lost 2 bases and the J segment 3 bases; nucleotides outside the gene matches: 7. This CDR3 is 15 amino acids long. Germline V gene lookup returns CDR1 SEHNR and CDR2 FQNEAQ (reference sequence). The repertoire was sequenced with immunoSEQ multiplex PCR; TCRdb's copy has only in-frame clones and lacks some. The repertoire holds around 70,000 clones, 70% to 85% seen once, with more than 0.95% in the top ten. This chain uses TRBV7-9 with TRBJ2-7, with TRBD1 matching 7 bases. This receptor was taken from an adult with an advanced solid tumor such as melanoma, head and neck, liver or kidney cancer. The sample was CD4+ or CD8+ T cells sorted from blood, taken in a trial of the OX40 agonist ivuxolimab. The CDR3 loop reads CASSLKGGRVYEQYF. CDR3 DNA sequence: TGTGCCAGCAGCTTAAAAGGGGGCAGGGTCTACGAGCAGTACTTC.